This T cell receptor beta chain was sequenced during a study of T cells after yellow fever vaccination. Broader study findings: By day 5 rather than day 15, the secondary response had peaked, though it was weaker. It was a small share of clonotypes that appeared in both CD4 and CD8 compartments. Most clones from primary vaccination resurfaced after the booster (around 95% CD4, approximately 88% CD8).

Germline assignment: CDR1 KGHSH and CDR2 LQKENI. This CDR3 is built from 13 residues. Trimming cost V 2 bases and J 10 bases, with 14 bases left between them. MiXCR was run by TCRdb on the 5' RACE reads, yielding one entry per CDR3 protein. This repertoire shows 450,000 to 550,000 distinct CDR3 sequences, approximately 21% found once; its top ten account for more than 13%. The table lists this clonotype with many counts. Antigen: not known. The rearrangement links TRBV18 to TRBJ1-2, with D perhaps TRBD1 (5 bases). The receptor was derived from a man younger than 45 who received the YFV17D yellow fever vaccine. This sample comprised PBMCs, obtained 15 days after the yellow fever booster vaccination. In nucleotides, the CDR3 is TGTGCCAGCTCACCAATGGGGCAGGGTTTCTACACCTTC. Its protein product is CASSPMGQGFYTF. Based on the CDR3 plus reference TRBV18 and TRBJ1-2, the full variable domain is NAGVMQNPRHLVRRRGQEARLRCSPMKGHSHVYWYRQLPEEGLKFMVYLQKENIIDESGMPKERFSAEFPKEGPSILRIQQVVRGDSAAYFCASSPMGQGFYTFGSGTRLTVV.